Listed here are 28 T cell receptor beta chains from one sample, sequenced in a study of a mutant IDH1 vaccine in newly diagnosed glioma. For these TCRs, the target antigens are not known. Time point defined: week 5, during vaccination. Each vaccine dose was 300 ug of mutant IDH1 20-mer peptide, with topical imiquimod. Clones were read by immunoSEQ multiplex PCR, and TCRdb kept only the in-frame ones, dropping some. Altogether tens of thousands of clones are present, about 91% being singletons, with the ten largest covering 0.55% to 0.65%. The material sequenced was PBMCs, taken from a glioma patient whose treatment included an IDH1 peptide vaccine. These receptor sequences come from a woman aged 50 to 60 with glioma.

This chain connects TRBV19 to TRBJ2-2; 11 bases line up with TRBD1. With 7 bases clipped from V and 4 bases from J, the junction kept 5 bases outside the gene matches. Germline V gives CDR1 LNHDA, CDR2 SQIVND (reference sequence). CDR3 size: 15 residues. CDR3 nucleotide sequence: TGTGCCAGTACTCGGGACAGGGGGGTCACCGGGGAGCTGTTTTTT. Protein product: CASTRDRGVTGELFF.

A single count supports this clone. The rearrangement uses TRBV11-2 and TRBJ2-2; no definite D call. This CDR3 has 12 amino acids. The germline V and J ends were trimmed by 2 bases and 6 bases, with 4 bases remaining between them. Per the germline V gene, CDR1 is SGHAT and CDR2 is FQNNGV. CDR3 bases: TGTGCCAGCAGCTTACTCTCCGGGGAGCTGTTTTTT. Translating gives CASSLLSGELFF.

The table lists this clone with a count of one. This sequence joins TRBV21-1 and TRBJ2-1; the table names TRBD2, a call not compared with the DNA. TRBV21-1 is labeled a pseudogene. The CDR3 covers 19 residues. The CDR3 DNA reads as TGTGCCAGCAGCACCCGGACTAGCGGAAGACCCATCACTGACAATGAGCAGTTCTTC. It yields the protein CASSTRTSGRPITDNEQFF.

The chain has TRBV10-3 and TRBJ2-7, with TRBD2 as a possible D gene (7 bases). The CDR3 covers 14 residues. From germline, CDR1 is ENHRY and CDR2 SYGVKD. V lost 4 bases and J lost 6, with 16 bases in between. The CDR3, as DNA: TGTGCCATCAGTGTAGGGGGGGATACGGGCGAGCAGTACTTC. Amino acid sequence: CAISVGGDTGEQYF.

This clone was counted once. The rearrangement joins TRBV28 to TRBJ2-1; D unclear. Germline CDR1 MDHEN, CDR2 SYDVKM. With 3 bases removed from V and 8 bases from J, the gap between germline ends came to 14 bases. The CDR3 runs to 14 residues. The chain's CDR3 is CASSLEIGKHEQFF. CDR3 in DNA: TGTGCCAGCAGTTTGGAGATAGGGAAGCATGAGCAGTTCTTC.

The chain combines TRBV11-2 with TRBJ1-4, with a possible D match to TRBD1 (5 bases). Looked up from germline, CDR1 is SGHAT and CDR2 is FQNNGV. V dropped 3 bases and J dropped 10 bases, with 9 bases sitting between them. CDR3 length: 12 residues. The CDR3: CASSLGGGKLFF. For the CDR3, the DNA is TGTGCCAGCAGCTTGGGCGGGGGAAAACTGTTTTTT.

This chain uses TRBV4-1 with TRBJ1-2, with D uncertain. Looked up from germline, CDR1 is MGHRA and CDR2 is YSYEKL. The ends were cut back, 3 bases at V and 4 bases at J, with 6 bases in the middle. The CDR3 runs 12 residues. CDR3 nucleotides: TGCGCCAGCAGCCATCAAGGCTATGGCTACACCTTC. It codes for CASSHQGYGYTF.

The J gene is TRBJ2-1, the V gene TRBV7-2; the D is unclear. V was trimmed by 3 bases and J by 10 bases, leaving 13 bases between them. CDR3 length: 13 residues. Germline assignment: CDR1 SGHTA and CDR2 FQGNSA. The CDR3 here is CASSFRSMREQFF. The CDR3 DNA is TGTGCCAGCAGCTTCCGTTCCATGCGGGAGCAGTTCTTC.

The CDR3 protein is CASSLALAPGQGLFGGENKAFF. CDR3 nucleotides: TGCGCCAGCAGCTTGGCTTTGGCCCCGGGACAGGGATTATTTGGAGGTGAAAATAAGGCTTTCTTT. V and J are TRBV5-1 and TRBJ1-1; 9 bases agree with TRBD1. The CDR3 contains 22 residues. CDR1 and CDR2 from the germline V gene are SGHRS and YFSETQ. With V trimmed by 0 bases and J by 11 bases, 32 bases remained unmatched. The complete variable domain, with remaining parts taken from reference TRBV5-1 and TRBJ1-1, reads KAGVTQTPRYLIKTRGQQVTLSCSPISGHRSVSWYQQTPGQGLQFLFEYFSETQRNKGNFPGRFSGRQFSNSRSEMNVSTLELGDSALYLCASSLALAPGQGLFGGENKAFFGQGTRLTVV.

The gene calls are TRBV5-1 and TRBJ1-2; 10 nucleotides match TRBD1. This CDR3 comprises 15 residues. The ends lost 3 bases at V and 4 bases at J; junction bases unmatched: 6. From germline, CDR1 is SGHRS and CDR2 YFSETQ. Here the CDR3 reads CASSSADRGVYGYTF. The DNA of the CDR3 is TGCGCCAGCAGCTCCGCGGACAGGGGGGTCTATGGCTACACCTTC.

Only a few counts were recorded for this clone. The gene calls are TRBV28 and TRBJ1-5; perhaps TRBD1 as D (6 bases). The CDR3 contains 16 residues. The ends were cut back, 0 bases at V and 3 bases at J, with 12 bases in the middle. Germline V gene data show CDR1 as MDHEN and CDR2 as SYDVKM. CDR3 protein: CASSLWGGAVNQPQHF. The CDR3 DNA sequence: TGTGCCAGCAGTTTATGGGGGGGGGCAGTCAATCAGCCCCAGCATTTT.

The chain recombines TRBV27 with TRBJ2-1; TRBD2 matches 12 bases. CDR3 length equals 19 residues. The germline V gene encodes CDR1 MNHEY and CDR2 SMNVEV (reference sequence). J lost 7 bases, V lost 1 base, and 14 bases had no gene match. This chain's CDR3 is CASSLFLAGGPPQVNEQFF. For the CDR3, the DNA is TGTGCCAGCAGTTTATTCCTAGCGGGAGGGCCACCTCAAGTGAATGAGCAGTTCTTC.

Comments on this clone: The junction does not match germline at one end; this may be a read error. The same CDR3 is also encoded by other DNA sequences in this sample. The CDR3 DNA is TGTGCCTGGGGGCGGGGGGGCCAAGAGACCCGGTACTTC. This translates into CAWGRGGQETRYF. The chain couples TRBV30 to TRBJ2-5; 9 bases agree with TRBD2. CDR3 size: 13 residues. Germline values: CDR1 GTSNPN, CDR2 SVGIG (reference sequence). The whole variable domain, filled in from reference TRBV30 and TRBJ2-5, reads SQTIHQWPATLVQPVGSPLSLECTVEGTSNPNLYWYRQAAGRGLQLLFYSVGIGQISSEVPQNLSASRPQDRQFILSSKKLLLSDSGFYLCAWGRGGQETRYFGPGTRLLVL.

The chain combines TRBV30 with TRBJ1-5; D gene unclear. The CDR3 covers 13 residues. Trimming took 2 bases from V and 5 from J, leaving 10 bases between them. Germline loops: CDR1 GTSNPN, CDR2 SVGIG (reference sequence). CDR3 bases: TGTGCCTGGAGTCTAACGGTTCATCAGCCCCAGCATTTT. It codes for CAWSLTVHQPQHF.

The V and J genes are TRBV25-1 and TRBJ2-7; 8 nucleotides align to TRBD1. Germline V gene sequence: CDR1 MGHDK, CDR2 SYGVNS. J gave up 3 bases and V 2 bases, and 6 bases lay outside the gene matches. This CDR3 contains 15 residues. The CDR3 nucleotides are TGTGCCAGCAGTGAAGCGACAGGGGCGAACTACGAGCAGTACTTC. As protein: CASSEATGANYEQYF.

This clone has more than one count but fewer than ten. The chain is built from TRBV18 and TRBJ1-3; tentatively, D is TRBD1 (6 bases). V shed 4 bases and J shed 2 bases, with 15 bases lying between them. This CDR3 contains 16 residues. Germline lookup yields CDR1 KGHSH and CDR2 LQKENI. CDR3 sequence: CASSREQGNTGNTIYF. The CDR3 DNA follows: TGTGCCAGCTCACGAGAACAGGGAAATACTGGAAACACCATATATTTT.

The chain links TRBV6-1 to TRBJ2-3, with D uncertain. This CDR3 spans 16 amino acids. Trimming took 4 bases from V and 1 from J, leaving 15 bases between them. CDR1 is MNHNS and CDR2 is SASEGT in the germline V gene. CDR3 coding DNA: TGTGCCAGCAGTGGAGGACGGCGGTGGCGCACAGATACGCAGTATTTT. It encodes CASSGGRRWRTDTQYF.

The chain uses TRBV9 and TRBJ2-2, with D possibly being TRBD1 or TRBD2 (5 bases each). There are 15 residues in the CDR3. The germline V gene has CDR1 SGDLS and CDR2 YYNGEE. V lost 4 bases, J lost 0 bases, and 10 bases lay in between. Here the CDR3 DNA reads TGTGCCAGCAGCCTAGCAGGGTCGAACACCGGGGAGCTGTTTTTT. It specifies CASSLAGSNTGELFF.

The chain is built from TRBV28 and TRBJ1-2; D is unclear. In germline, CDR1 is MDHEN, CDR2 SYDVKM. The V end lost 4 bases, the J end lost 3 bases, and 15 bases lay between the germline ends. This CDR3 is 15 amino acids long. The CDR3 DNA reads as TGTGCCAGCAGTTCCACCTGGGAGGGAGACTATGGCTACACCTTC. It encodes CASSSTWEGDYGYTF.

This clone was counted a few times. This sequence joins TRBV5-1 and TRBJ1-2; 7 nucleotides line up with TRBD1. Germline loops: CDR1 SGHRS, CDR2 YFSETQ. V shed 0 bases and J 3 bases; nucleotides not matched to a gene: 8. The CDR3 spans 16 residues. CDR3 amino acids: CASSLDPAGGDYGYTF. The CDR3 nucleotides are TGCGCCAGCAGCTTGGATCCCGCAGGGGGGGACTATGGCTACACCTTC.

The chain recombines TRBV27 with TRBJ2-3, with D possibly matching TRBD2 (6 bases). The CDR3 spans 15 residues. The V gene lost 2 bases and the J gene lost 0 bases, with 9 bases spanning the gap. Germline-derived CDR1 and CDR2 are MNHEY and SMNVEV (reference sequence). The CDR3 here is CASSLGGISTDTQYF. The CDR3 region has the DNA TGTGCCAGCAGTTTAGGCGGGATTAGCACAGATACGCAGTATTTT.

This chain links TRBV28 with TRBJ2-1, with 12 bases aligning to TRBD2. The CDR3 totals 17 residues. CDR1 MDHEN and CDR2 SYDVKM come from the germline V gene. V gave up 4 bases and J gave up 3 bases; unmatched junction bases: 7. The CDR3 nucleotides are TGTGCCAGCAGTTCCCTAGCGGGAGGGCTTATCTACAATGAGCAGTTCTTC. It codes for CASSSLAGGLIYNEQFF.

V and J are TRBV25-1 and TRBJ2-2; D is undetermined. The germline CDR1 and CDR2 sequences are MGHDK and SYGVNS. The V and J ends lost 4 bases and 13 bases respectively, with 10 bases between them. The CDR3 contains 11 residues. CDR3 coding DNA: TGTGCCAGCAGTGTAGGGCAGGCGCTGTTTTTT. It specifies CASSVGQALFF.

The rearrangement uses TRBV2 and TRBJ1-2; tentatively, D is TRBD1 (6 bases). Looked up from germline, CDR1 is SNHLY and CDR2 is FYNNEI. The ends were cut back, 5 bases at V and 5 bases at J, with 9 bases in the middle. This CDR3 region has 12 residues. Here the CDR3 reads CASSPGEYGYTF. DNA of the CDR3: TGTGCCAGCAGTCCAGGGGAATATGGCTACACCTTC. Together with reference TRBV2 and TRBJ1-2, the CDR3 gives the full variable domain: EPEVTQTPSHQVTQMGQEVILRCVPISNHLYFYWYRQILGQKVEFLVSFYNNEISEKSEIFDDQFSVERPDGSNFTLKIRSTKLEDSAMYFCASSPGEYGYTFGSGTRLTVV.

Concerning this clone: The junction does not match germline at one end; this may be a read error. The chain employs TRBV2 and TRBJ2-4, with D perhaps matching TRBD1 or TRBD2 (5 bases each). The germline V gene encodes CDR1 SNHLY and CDR2 FYNNEI. The CDR3 is 16 residues long. This CDR3 is CASTPLTAGSGSLGDF. As DNA, the CDR3 is TGTGCCAGCACCCCCCTAACGGCAGGGAGCGGTTCCTTGGGGGATTTC.

The chain uses TRBV25-1 and TRBJ1-2; 10 positions agree with TRBD1. The CDR3 runs to 15 residues. Germline V gene data show CDR1 as MGHDK and CDR2 as SYGVNS. V dropped 4 bases and J dropped 2; count of bases not matched to a gene: 4. Written as DNA, the CDR3 is TGTGCCAGCAGTGCCCCGGGACAGGGGAACTATGGCTACACCTTC. It translates to CASSAPGQGNYGYTF.

The gene calls are TRBV2 and TRBJ2-1, with D possibly being TRBD1 (5 bases). Germline-derived CDR1 and CDR2 are SNHLY and FYNNEI. V was pared by 7 bases and J by 8 bases, with 15 bases between. This CDR3 is 13 amino acids long. CDR3 sequence: CASNIQGSDEQFF. The CDR3 coding sequence is TGTGCCAGCAATATCCAGGGTTCGGATGAGCAGTTCTTC. Drawing the rest from reference TRBV2 and TRBJ2-1, the complete variable domain is EPEVTQTPSHQVTQMGQEVILRCVPISNHLYFYWYRQILGQKVEFLVSFYNNEISEKSEIFDDQFSVERPDGSNFTLKIRSTKLEDSAMYFCASNIQGSDEQFFGPGTRLTVL.

V is TRBV13 and J is TRBJ2-1; tentatively, D is TRBD1 or TRBD2 (5 bases each). Germline V gives CDR1 PRHDT, CDR2 FYEKMQ (reference sequence). The CDR3 covers 17 residues. Trimming shortened V by 5 bases and J by 2 bases, and 19 bases separated the two germline ends. The CDR3 reads CASSAPVREGPYNEQFF. The CDR3 DNA reads as TGTGCCAGCAGCGCCCCCGTACGAGAGGGACCCTACAATGAGCAGTTCTTC.